Given below is one T cell receptor beta chain in context. Its antigen is not identified. This entry is derived from a study of identifying expanded T cells in peripheral blood. Regarding the study as a whole: Across healthy donors, higher total template counts meant significantly greater approximately two-week count variance.

The CDR3 is 13 amino acids. Germline lookup yields CDR1 SGHVS and CDR2 FNYEAQ. Trimming cost V 2 bases and J 1 base, with 5 bases left between them. Measured with immunoSEQ multiplex PCR; TCRdb has only the in-frame clones, and not every one. The sample includes 100,000 to 110,000 clones, over 75% of them seen just once. This sequence was found in a person aged 18 to 70 in good health. What was sequenced was blood. The V call is TRBV7-6, the J call TRBJ1-1; D is unresolved. The CDR3 spells CASSLKENTEAFF. In DNA, the CDR3 is TGTGCCAGCAGCTTAAAGGAGAACACTGAAGCTTTCTTT.